Below are 30 T cell receptor beta chains sequenced from a single sample in a study of PD-1 blockade in classical Hodgkin lymphoma. Sequencing used immunoSEQ multiplex PCR; TCRdb keeps in-frame clones, though not all of them. This table has tens of thousands of clones, about 89% appearing once. The time point was: cycle 4 day 1 (C4D1), after 5 to 7 weeks of nivolumab. Relapse was seen in all patients after autologous stem cell transplantation, and brentuximab vedotin exposure was variable. Sample: peripheral blood mononuclear cells (PBMCs), taken before the fourth cycle of nivolumab. Receptors originate from a human donor with classical Hodgkin lymphoma.

This rearrangement joins TRBV10-1 to TRBJ2-1, with D perhaps matching TRBD2 (6 bases). Germline values: CDR1 WNHNN, CDR2 SYGVQD (reference sequence). Trimming pared 4 bases from V and 6 bases from J, leaving 10 bases between. The CDR3 has 13 residues. The CDR3: CASSGLAANEQFF. The CDR3 DNA follows: TGCGCCAGCAGTGGGTTAGCGGCCAATGAGCAGTTCTTC.

The V and J genes are TRBV6-4 and TRBJ2-4; D is possibly TRBD1 or TRBD2 (5 bases each). Germline values: CDR1 MRHNA, CDR2 SNTAGT. V lost 3 bases, J lost 8 bases, and 14 bases lay in between. This CDR3 has 14 amino acids. CDR3 DNA sequence: TGTGCCAGCAGTGAAAATTCCGGGACCTACATTCAGTACTTC. Its translation: CASSENSGTYIQYF.

The chain couples TRBV9 to TRBJ2-2; tentatively, D is TRBD2 (5 bases). The V end was cut by 7 bases, the J end by 0 bases, with 7 bases between. This CDR3 has 13 residues. The V gene's germline CDR1 is SGDLS and CDR2 YYNGEE. CDR3 sequence reads: CASGLPNTGELFF. The CDR3 nucleotides read TGTGCCAGCGGACTCCCGAACACCGGGGAGCTGTTTTTT.

V usage is TRBV4-1 and J usage is TRBJ1-6, with 7 nucleotides matching TRBD1. J gave up 6 bases and V 3 bases, and 14 bases lay outside the gene matches. Germline CDR1 MGHRA, CDR2 YSYEKL. The CDR3 runs 18 residues. DNA of the CDR3: TGCGCCAGCAGCCACGCCCCTGTAGTCAGGGGGGTTAATTCACCCCTCCACTTT. The encoded protein is CASSHAPVVRGVNSPLHF.

The rearrangement uses TRBV7-9 and TRBJ1-4, with TRBD1 matching 7 bases. V dropped 4 bases and J dropped 4; count of bases not matched to a gene: 12. The CDR3 runs to 17 residues. CDR1 and CDR2 from the germline V gene are SEHNR and FQNEAQ (reference sequence). The CDR3 bases are TGTGCCAGCAGCTATTATCCGCCGGGACAGCTTAATGAAAAACTGTTTTTT. The encoded protein is CASSYYPPGQLNEKLFF.

CDR3 in DNA: TGTGCCAGCAGCTTAACAGGGGGCGCATCTAACTATGGCTACACCTTC. Its translation is CASSLTGGASNYGYTF. The V call is TRBV7-9, the J call TRBJ1-2; 9 bases are shared with TRBD1. CDR1 is SEHNR, CDR2 FQNEAQ, per germline (reference sequence). The CDR3 sequence is 16 residues long. With V trimmed by 2 bases and J by 0 bases, 4 bases remained unmatched.

The chain couples TRBV27 to TRBJ2-1, with 9 bases fitting TRBD2. The germline CDR1 and CDR2 sequences are MNHEY and SMNVEV (reference sequence). J lost 5 bases, V lost 5 bases, and 7 bases had no gene match. This CDR3 region has 15 residues. The CDR3 loop is CASSLRLAENNEQFF. For the CDR3, the DNA is TGTGCCAGCAGTCTGCGACTAGCGGAAAACAATGAGCAGTTCTTC.

The chain has TRBV13 and TRBJ2-2; TRBD2 matches 8 bases. The junction had 11 bases not matched to a gene; V was cut back by 6 bases and J by 5 bases. The CDR3 consists of 16 residues. Germline values: CDR1 PRHDT, CDR2 FYEKMQ (reference sequence). The CDR3 DNA follows: TGTGCCAGCAGTTGGAATCCGGGACTAGTAACCGGGGAGCTGTTTTTT. It yields the protein CASSWNPGLVTGELFF.

This clone was observed a single time. This rearrangement joins TRBV6-1 to TRBJ1-1, with D hard to call. Trimming took off 5 bases at V and 7 bases at J, with 11 bases between the two ends. CDR1 is MNHNS and CDR2 is SASEGT in the germline V gene. The CDR3 is 12 amino acids. CDR3 sequence: CASSPVRIEAFF. The CDR3 DNA reads TGTGCCAGCAGTCCAGTGAGAATTGAAGCTTTCTTT.

V usage is TRBV6-1 and J usage is TRBJ1-1, with D tentatively TRBD1 (5 bases). Between the trimmed V and J ends, which lost 3 bases and 1 base, there was a span of 15 bases. The CDR3 contains 16 residues. Germline V lookup: CDR1 MNHNS, CDR2 SASEGT. The CDR3 coding sequence is TGTGCCAGCAGTGAGCCAGGAGGGGAGGCGAACACTGAAGCTTTCTTT. This codes for CASSEPGGEANTEAFF.

V usage is TRBV5-8 and J usage is TRBJ2-5; 8 bases align to TRBD1. The J segment lost 5 bases and the V segment lost 4 bases, leaving 7 bases of the junction unmatched. Germline-derived CDR1 and CDR2 are SGHTS and YDEGEE. The CDR3 has 14 amino acids. CDR3 nucleotide sequence: TGTGCCAGCAGCCCGACAGGGGTTTGGGAGACCCAGTACTTC. Translated, it gives CASSPTGVWETQYF.

The CDR3 is CASSETWAGEQYF. For the CDR3, the DNA is TGTGCCAGCAGTGAGACCTGGGCCGGCGAGCAGTACTTC. This rearrangement joins TRBV2 to TRBJ2-7, with D uncertain. The V end lost 3 bases, the J end lost 6 bases, and 12 bases lay between the germline ends. The CDR3 spans 13 residues. Looked up from germline, CDR1 is SNHLY and CDR2 is FYNNEI.

The rearrangement links TRBV5-1 to TRBJ1-2, with 8 bases identical to TRBD1. Germline V lookup: CDR1 SGHRS, CDR2 YFSETQ. The CDR3 is made up of 13 amino acids. V lost 4 bases and J lost 7; bases outside the gene matches: 6. The CDR3 DNA reads TGCGCCAGCAGCCAGGACAGGGACTTTGGCTACACCTTC. Protein sequence: CASSQDRDFGYTF.

The gene calls are TRBV7-9 and TRBJ1-1, with D hard to call. The CDR3 is 12 residues long. The germline V gene has CDR1 SEHNR and CDR2 FQNEAQ (reference sequence). V dropped 4 bases and J dropped 5 bases, with 8 bases sitting between them. As DNA, the CDR3 is TGTGCCAGCAGCTCTAGCTGGACTGAAGCTTTCTTT. This sequence encodes CASSSSWTEAFF.

The chain is built from TRBV7-8 and TRBJ2-6, with D maybe TRBD1 (5 bases). The germline gives CDR1 SGHVS, CDR2 FQNEAQ. This CDR3 has 17 amino acids. Trimming shortened V by 3 bases and J by 0 bases, and 12 bases separated the two germline ends. DNA of the CDR3: TGTGCCAGCAGCTTTGTGACAGCAAGCTCTGGGGCCAACGTCCTGACTTTC. The encoded protein is CASSFVTASSGANVLTF.

The V gene is TRBV5-6, the J gene TRBJ1-5, with D maybe TRBD1 (6 bases). In germline, CDR1 is SGHDT, CDR2 YYEEEE. V was pared by 1 base and J by 5 bases, with 7 bases between. This CDR3 is 13 amino acids long. CDR3 bases: TGTGCCAGCAGCTTGTGGACAGATCAGCCCCAGCATTTT. Amino acids: CASSLWTDQPQHF.

The CDR3 loop reads CASSVRDWNGYTF. The CDR3 DNA reads TGTGCCAGCAGTGTTAGGGATTGGAATGGCTACACCTTC. The V gene is TRBV2, the J gene TRBJ1-2; D is unclear. V was trimmed by 4 bases and J by 6 bases, leaving 12 bases between them. Germline V gives CDR1 SNHLY, CDR2 FYNNEI. The length of the CDR3 is 13 residues.

The chain combines TRBV2 with TRBJ1-5, with 9 bases matching TRBD1. CDR1 and CDR2 from the germline V gene are SNHLY and FYNNEI. The CDR3 has 14 residues. J gave up 6 bases and V 2 bases, and 2 bases lay outside the gene matches. The CDR3 sequence: CASSERTGVQPQHF. CDR3 bases: TGTGCCAGCAGTGAAAGGACAGGGGTTCAGCCCCAGCATTTT.

CDR3 region: CASSTLQGTRRRANVLTF. CDR3 coding DNA: TGCGCCAGCAGCACTTTACAGGGTACTAGGAGACGGGCCAACGTCCTGACTTTC. The chain uses TRBV5-1 and TRBJ2-6; possible D gene TRBD1, 6 bases. Germline V lookup: CDR1 SGHRS, CDR2 YFSETQ. The V end was cut by 4 bases, the J end by 5 bases, with 22 bases between. This CDR3 region has 18 residues. Full variable domain (outside the CDR3, taken from reference TRBV5-1 and TRBJ2-6): KAGVTQTPRYLIKTRGQQVTLSCSPISGHRSVSWYQQTPGQGLQFLFEYFSETQRNKGNFPGRFSGRQFSNSRSEMNVSTLELGDSALYLCASSTLQGTRRRANVLTFGAGSRLTVL.

The CDR3 sequence: CASSASRSSYNEQFF. DNA for the CDR3: TGTGCCAGCAGCGCCTCACGGAGCTCCTACAATGAGCAGTTCTTC. The chain joins TRBV9 to TRBJ2-1; D gene unclear. The CDR3 length is 15 residues. Germline CDR1 SGDLS, CDR2 YYNGEE. Trimming shortened V by 3 bases and J by 0 bases, and 10 bases separated the two germline ends.

The chain joins TRBV6-4 to TRBJ1-2, with a possible D match to TRBD1 (6 bases). The V end lost 2 bases, the J end lost 8 bases, and 9 bases lay between the germline ends. This CDR3 spans 12 amino acids. Germline CDR1 and CDR2: MRHNA and SNTAGT. CDR3 in DNA: TGTGCCAGCAGTGACAGGGGGAAAGGCTACACCTTC. Amino acid sequence: CASSDRGKGYTF.

V usage is TRBV7-2 and J usage is TRBJ1-2, with D uncertain. The V gene's germline CDR1 is SGHTA and CDR2 FQGNSA. V was pared by 7 bases and J by 2 bases, with 8 bases between. This CDR3 region has 12 residues. CDR3 sequence reads: CASTDTNYGYTF. The CDR3 nucleotides read TGTGCCAGCACCGACACCAACTATGGCTACACCTTC.

The V and J genes are TRBV4-1 and TRBJ2-5, with D perhaps matching TRBD1 or TRBD2 (5 bases each). Deletions cut 3 bases from V and 4 bases from J, with 12 bases between. This CDR3 comprises 14 residues. Germline CDR1 and CDR2: MGHRA and YSYEKL. CDR3 sequence reads: CASSHPVRGETQYF. As DNA, the CDR3 is TGCGCCAGCAGCCACCCCGTGAGGGGAGAGACCCAGTACTTC.

This chain links TRBV27 with TRBJ1-5, with TRBD1 identical over 12 bases. Germline lookup yields CDR1 MNHEY and CDR2 SMNVEV (reference sequence). Trimming cost V 6 bases and J 5 bases; bases outside gene matches: 2. The length of the CDR3 is 14 residues. CDR3 nucleotide sequence: TGTGCCAGCAGCCGGGACAGGGGGCATCAGCCCCAGCATTTT. Translated, it gives CASSRDRGHQPQHF.

V usage is TRBV12-5 and J usage is TRBJ2-1; 10 positions match TRBD2. Germline V lookup: CDR1 LGHNT, CDR2 FRNRAP. CDR3 length: 18 residues. J gave up 4 bases and V 0 bases, and 9 bases lay outside the gene matches. The CDR3 DNA reads as TGTGCTAGTGGTTTGGTACTTAGCGGGGGGCGAAGATACAATGAGCAGTTCTTC. It translates to CASGLVLSGGRRYNEQFF.

The V gene is TRBV18, the J gene TRBJ2-2; a weak D match, TRBD1 (7 bases). CDR3 size: 18 residues. V lost 2 bases and J lost 6, with 22 bases in between. In germline, CDR1 is KGHSH, CDR2 LQKENI. CDR3 residues: CASSPIGGGAILAGELFF. CDR3 coding DNA: TGTGCCAGCTCACCAATAGGAGGGGGCGCGATATTGGCCGGGGAGCTGTTTTTT.

The gene calls are TRBV4-1 and TRBJ1-5, with TRBD1 as a possible D gene (5 bases). The ends were cut back, 0 bases at V and 4 bases at J, with 16 bases in the middle. From germline, CDR1 is MGHRA and CDR2 YSYEKL. The CDR3 loop spans 17 amino acids. This CDR3 reads CASSQDRTGLTNQPQHF. CDR3 DNA sequence: TGCGCCAGCAGCCAAGACCGGACGGGACTGACTAATCAGCCCCAGCATTTT.

This chain links TRBV4-1 with TRBJ2-1; D is perhaps TRBD2 (5 bases). Germline-derived CDR1 and CDR2 are MGHRA and YSYEKL. V lost 5 bases and J 9 bases, leaving 8 bases between the germline ends. This CDR3 is 11 amino acids long. The DNA for the CDR3 is TGCGCCAGCAGCTCACGGGGTGAGCAGTTCTTC. Protein sequence: CASSSRGEQFF.

This clone has a single count. The chain joins TRBV7-9 to TRBJ1-2; possibly TRBD1 for D (5 bases). The CDR3 has 15 amino acids. V lost 1 base and J 0 bases, leaving 9 bases between the germline ends. The germline V gene has CDR1 SEHNR and CDR2 FQNEAQ (reference sequence). Written as DNA, the CDR3 is TGTGCCAGCAGCTTAGATGCAGGGTCTAACTATGGCTACACCTTC. Protein product: CASSLDAGSNYGYTF.

This rearrangement joins TRBV19 to TRBJ2-2; a weak D match, TRBD1 (6 bases). With 3 bases removed from V and 7 bases from J, the gap between germline ends came to 12 bases. Looked up from germline, CDR1 is LNHDA and CDR2 is SQIVND (reference sequence). This CDR3 spans 14 amino acids. This CDR3 is CASSIGGGGGELFF. The DNA of the CDR3 is TGTGCCAGTAGTATTGGGGGCGGCGGCGGGGAGCTGTTTTTT.